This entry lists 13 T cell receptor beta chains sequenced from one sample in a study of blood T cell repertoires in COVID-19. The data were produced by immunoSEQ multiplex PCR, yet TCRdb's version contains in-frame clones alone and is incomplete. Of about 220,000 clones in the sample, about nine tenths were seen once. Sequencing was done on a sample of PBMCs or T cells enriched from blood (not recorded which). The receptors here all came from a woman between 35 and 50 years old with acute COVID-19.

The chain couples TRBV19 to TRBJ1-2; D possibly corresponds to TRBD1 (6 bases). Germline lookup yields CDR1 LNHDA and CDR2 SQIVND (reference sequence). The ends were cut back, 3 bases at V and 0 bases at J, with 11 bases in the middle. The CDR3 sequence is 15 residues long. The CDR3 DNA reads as TGTGCCAGTAGTATCTTTGGACAGACTAACTATGGCTACACCTTC. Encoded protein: CASSIFGQTNYGYTF.

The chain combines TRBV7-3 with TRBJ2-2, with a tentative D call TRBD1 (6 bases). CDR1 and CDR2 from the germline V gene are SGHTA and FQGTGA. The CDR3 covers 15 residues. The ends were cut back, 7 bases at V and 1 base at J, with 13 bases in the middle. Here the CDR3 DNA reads TGTGCCAGCACCCTTCAGGACAGGAACACCGGGGAGCTGTTTTTT. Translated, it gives CASTLQDRNTGELFF.

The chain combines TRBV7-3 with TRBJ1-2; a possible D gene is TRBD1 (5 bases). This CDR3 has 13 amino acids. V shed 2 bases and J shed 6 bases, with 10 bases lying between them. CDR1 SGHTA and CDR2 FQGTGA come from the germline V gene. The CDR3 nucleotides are TGTGCCAGCAGCTTATCTCCGGGGGATGGCTACACCTTC. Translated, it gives CASSLSPGDGYTF.

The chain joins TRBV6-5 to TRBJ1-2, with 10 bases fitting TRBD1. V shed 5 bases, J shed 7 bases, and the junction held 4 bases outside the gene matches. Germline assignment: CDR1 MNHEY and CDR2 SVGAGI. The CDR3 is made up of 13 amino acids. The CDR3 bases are TGTGCCAGCAGTCCGGGACAGGGGTCTGGCTACACCTTC. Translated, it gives CASSPGQGSGYTF.

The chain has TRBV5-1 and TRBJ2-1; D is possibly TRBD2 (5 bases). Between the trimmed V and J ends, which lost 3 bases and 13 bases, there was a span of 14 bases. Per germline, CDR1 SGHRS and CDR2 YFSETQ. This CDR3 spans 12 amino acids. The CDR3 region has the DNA TGCGCCAGCAGCTCCCGAGGGTCTGTTCAGTTCTTC. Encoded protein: CASSSRGSVQFF. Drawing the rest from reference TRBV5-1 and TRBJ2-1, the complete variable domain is KAGVTQTPRYLIKTRGQQVTLSCSPISGHRSVSWYQQTPGQGLQFLFEYFSETQRNKGNFPGRFSGRQFSNSRSEMNVSTLELGDSALYLCASSSRGSVQFFGPGTRLTVL.

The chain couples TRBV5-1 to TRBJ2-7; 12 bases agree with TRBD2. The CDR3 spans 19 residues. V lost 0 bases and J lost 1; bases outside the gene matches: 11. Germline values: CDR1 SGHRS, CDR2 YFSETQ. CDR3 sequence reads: CASSLAKPSGGVESYEQYF. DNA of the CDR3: TGCGCCAGCAGCTTGGCCAAGCCTAGCGGGGGGGTAGAATCCTACGAGCAGTACTTC.

The CDR3 DNA reads TGTGCCAGCAGCACTACCCAGGGTGAAGCTTTCTTT. Protein: CASSTTQGEAFF. This chain links TRBV6-2 or TRBV6-3 with TRBJ1-1; a possible D gene is TRBD1 (5 bases). Trimming cost V 6 bases and J 7 bases, with 12 bases left between them. This CDR3 comprises 12 residues. The germline V gene has CDR1 MNHEY and CDR2 SVGEGT.

The CDR3 loop reads CASSALGGNTEAFF. The CDR3 DNA sequence: TGTGCCAGCAGCGCCTTAGGGGGGAACACTGAAGCTTTCTTT. The chain links TRBV9 to TRBJ1-1; TRBD1 is a possible D gene (6 bases). CDR3 length equals 14 residues. Looked up from germline, CDR1 is SGDLS and CDR2 is YYNGEE. Between the trimmed V and J ends, which lost 3 bases and 1 base, there was a span of 10 bases.

CDR3: CASSLYRSEQFF. The DNA of the CDR3 is TGTGCCAGCAGCTTATACAGGAGTGAGCAGTTCTTC. The chain uses TRBV7-2 and TRBJ2-1; D is perhaps TRBD1 (5 bases). Germline V CDR1 and CDR2: SGHTA, FQGNSA. Trimming shortened V by 2 bases and J by 9 bases, and 8 bases separated the two germline ends. The CDR3 contains 12 residues.

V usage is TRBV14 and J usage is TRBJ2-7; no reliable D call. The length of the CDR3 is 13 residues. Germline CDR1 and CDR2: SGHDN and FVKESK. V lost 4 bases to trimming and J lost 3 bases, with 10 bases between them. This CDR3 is CASSRARGYEQYV. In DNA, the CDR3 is TGTGCCAGCAGCCGCGCTAGAGGCTACGAGCAGTACGTC.

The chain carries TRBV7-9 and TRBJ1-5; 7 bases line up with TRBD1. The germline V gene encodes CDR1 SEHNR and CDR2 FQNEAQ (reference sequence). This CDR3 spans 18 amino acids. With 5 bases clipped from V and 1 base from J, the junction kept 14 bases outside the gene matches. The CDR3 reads CASSRNWTGILSNQPQHF. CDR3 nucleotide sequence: TGTGCCAGCAGCCGGAATTGGACAGGCATATTGAGCAATCAGCCCCAGCATTTT.

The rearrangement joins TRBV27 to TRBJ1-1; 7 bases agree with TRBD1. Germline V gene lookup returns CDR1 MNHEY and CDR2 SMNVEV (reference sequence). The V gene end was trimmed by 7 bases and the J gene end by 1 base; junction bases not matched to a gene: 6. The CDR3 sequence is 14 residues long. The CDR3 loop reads CASKLTGENTEAFF. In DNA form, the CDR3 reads TGTGCCAGCAAGCTAACAGGGGAGAACACTGAAGCTTTCTTT.

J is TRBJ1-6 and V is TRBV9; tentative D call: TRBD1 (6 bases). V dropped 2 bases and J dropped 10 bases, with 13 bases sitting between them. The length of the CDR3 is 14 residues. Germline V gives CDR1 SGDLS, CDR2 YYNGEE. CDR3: CASSVRGGDSPLHF. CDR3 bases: TGTGCCAGCAGCGTTCGGGGGGGCGACTCACCCCTCCACTTT.